These 17 T cell receptor beta chains were sequenced from one sample in a study of T-cell memory formation after mild COVID-19. TCRdb independently ran MiXCR on the 5' RACE reads; one entry per CDR3 protein. The sample includes 30,000 to 45,000 distinct CDR3 sequences, around 10% of them seen just once. The specimen was PBMCs or a T cell subset sorted from them (not recorded which). These receptors came from a man aged 18 to 30 who had mild COVID-19 (a few samples of this study predate the infection). Cell type and time point are not known.

V usage is TRBV5-1 and J usage is TRBJ1-2; 10 nucleotides agree with TRBD1. The CDR3 loop spans 14 amino acids. Trimming cost V 3 bases and J 7 bases; bases outside gene matches: 6. CDR1 and CDR2 (germline): SGHRS, YFSETQ. For the CDR3, the DNA is TGCGCCAGCAGCTCGGGACAGGGGCACGGTGGCTACACCTTC. It translates to CASSSGQGHGGYTF.

The chain employs TRBV3-1 and TRBJ1-4; 9 bases are shared with TRBD1. This CDR3 is 16 amino acids long. Trimming at V came to 4 bases and at J to 8 bases, leaving 11 bases not matched to a gene. Per germline, CDR1 LGHDT and CDR2 YNNKEL (reference sequence). CDR3 bases: TGTGCCAGCAGCCCTAATCCGGGACAGGGTTTGGAAAAACTGTTTTTT. Protein: CASSPNPGQGLEKLFF.

This clonotype was picked up many times. V is TRBV3-1 and J is TRBJ1-1; 8 bases match TRBD1. CDR1 and CDR2 from the germline V gene are LGHDT and YNNKEL (reference sequence). The junction had 9 bases not matched to a gene; V was cut back by 4 bases and J by 11 bases. This CDR3 region has 13 residues. Here the CDR3 reads CASSPGDRRVAFF. The CDR3, as DNA: TGTGCCAGCAGCCCCGGGGACAGGCGGGTGGCTTTCTTT.

This sequence joins TRBV6-5 and TRBJ1-2, with D hard to call. Germline V gene sequence: CDR1 MNHEY, CDR2 SVGAGI. Trimming shortened V by 2 bases and J by 4 bases, and 11 bases separated the two germline ends. This CDR3 has 14 amino acids. CDR3 loop: CASSYLPVFYGYTF. The CDR3, as DNA: TGTGCCAGCAGTTACCTTCCAGTCTTCTATGGCTACACCTTC.

The rearrangement joins TRBV7-6 to TRBJ2-7; D ambiguous. V was pared by 5 bases and J by 3 bases, with 14 bases between. This CDR3 has 14 residues. CDR1 is SGHVS and CDR2 is FNYEAQ in the germline V gene. CDR3 loop: CASSIGPIGYEQYV. In nucleotides, the CDR3 is TGTGCCAGCAGCATCGGGCCGATCGGCTACGAGCAGTACGTC.

This clonotype was seen at least ten times. The chain links TRBV4-1 to TRBJ2-4, with D perhaps TRBD1 or TRBD2 (5 bases each). Trimming left V 6 bases short and J 0 bases short, with 15 bases between. The CDR3 is 16 residues long. Per the germline V gene, CDR1 is MGHRA and CDR2 is YSYEKL. This chain's CDR3 is CASSPGAALAKNIQYF. CDR3 in DNA: TGCGCCAGCAGTCCCGGGGCAGCCCTAGCCAAAAACATTCAGTACTTC.

Judged by abundance, this clonotype is medium-sized. The chain recombines TRBV5-4 with TRBJ1-1, with D perhaps matching TRBD1 (6 bases). The length of the CDR3 is 15 residues. The V gene's germline CDR1 is SGHNT and CDR2 YYREEE (reference sequence). V lost 2 bases and J lost 7, with 18 bases in between. Written as DNA, the CDR3 is TGTGCCAGCAGCTTTGAGATCGGGGGGCAGGGTGAAGCTTTCTTT. Translated: CASSFEIGGQGEAFF.

This clonotype was seen repeatedly, ten times or more. The chain has TRBV5-1 and TRBJ1-1; D remains ambiguous. With 4 bases removed from V and 3 bases from J, the gap between germline ends came to 10 bases. Germline V gene lookup returns CDR1 SGHRS and CDR2 YFSETQ. This CDR3 region has 13 residues. The CDR3 nucleotides read TGCGCCAGCAGCCCAAATCAGGACACTGAAGCTTTCTTT. Its translation: CASSPNQDTEAFF.

This chain uses TRBV5-1 with TRBJ2-7, with D tentatively TRBD1 or TRBD2 (7 bases each). The germline V gene has CDR1 SGHRS and CDR2 YFSETQ. Trimming took off 0 bases at V and 3 bases at J, with 16 bases between the two ends. There are 16 residues in the CDR3. Here the CDR3 reads CASSLAVRGGFYEQYF. The CDR3 DNA reads TGCGCCAGCAGCTTGGCCGTCAGGGGGGGATTCTACGAGCAGTACTTC.

This clonotype was seen many times. V usage is TRBV7-6 and J usage is TRBJ2-1, with a weak D call TRBD1 (6 bases). This CDR3 has 15 amino acids. Trimming shortened V by 7 bases and J by 5 bases, and 18 bases separated the two germline ends. Germline lookup yields CDR1 SGHVS and CDR2 FNYEAQ. CDR3 nucleotide sequence: TGTGCCAGCACCGAAGGGGGAGTTTGGAACAATGAGCAGTTCTTC. Its translation is CASTEGGVWNNEQFF.

This clonotype occurred a few times. V is TRBV11-2 and J is TRBJ1-3; perhaps TRBD1 as D (6 bases). Per the germline V gene, CDR1 is SGHAT and CDR2 is FQNNGV. The CDR3 contains 12 residues. Trimming took 3 bases from V and 8 from J, leaving 8 bases between them. DNA for the CDR3: TGTGCCAGCAGCTTCTCAGGGGACACCATATATTTT. Translating it yields CASSFSGDTIYF.

This clonotype appeared many times. The rearrangement links TRBV6-4 to TRBJ2-7; 8 bases are a match to TRBD1. The CDR3 contains 14 residues. With 5 bases clipped from V and 4 bases from J, the junction kept 7 bases outside the gene matches. Germline loops: CDR1 MRHNA, CDR2 SNTAGT. In DNA, the CDR3 is TGTGCCAGCAGTCCCGGGACAGGATCTTACGAGCAGTACTTC. Translating it yields CASSPGTGSYEQYF.

This clonotype was observed a few times. This chain connects TRBV4-3 to TRBJ2-5; D unclear. Germline lookup yields CDR1 LGHNA and CDR2 YSLEER. The length of the CDR3 is 12 residues. V was pared by 0 bases and J by 3 bases, with 2 bases between. CDR3 sequence: CASSQDKETQYF. CDR3 DNA sequence: TGCGCCAGCAGCCAAGACAAAGAGACCCAGTACTTC.

There are many counts of this clonotype. This sequence joins TRBV6-1 and TRBJ2-7, with 9 bases aligning to TRBD1. This CDR3 region has 15 residues. Germline V CDR1 and CDR2: MNHNS, SASEGT. V was clipped by 7 bases and J by 0 bases; unmatched bases: 7. The DNA of the CDR3 is TGTGCCAGCAAATTCGAGACAGGGGGCTCCTACGAGCAGTACGTC. Its translation: CASKFETGGSYEQYV.

This clonotype came up many times. CDR3 loop: CAWSRGGRQFF. The CDR3 DNA is TGTGCCTGGTCAAGAGGGGGCCGACAGTTCTTC. The J gene is TRBJ2-1, the V gene TRBV30; 7 bases are a match to TRBD1. CDR3 size: 11 residues. Looked up from germline, CDR1 is GTSNPN and CDR2 is SVGIG (reference sequence). V trimming: 5 bases; J trimming: 13 bases; junction bases outside the gene matches: 8.

The chain links TRBV5-5 to TRBJ1-5; 7 bases match TRBD1. V shed 4 bases and J 5 bases; nucleotides not matched to a gene: 9. Germline V gives CDR1 SGHKS, CDR2 YYEKEE (reference sequence). The CDR3 is made up of 15 amino acids. The chain's CDR3 is CASSEDREVDQPQHF. The CDR3, as DNA: TGTGCCAGCAGCGAAGACAGGGAAGTTGATCAGCCCCAGCATTTT.

This clonotype was counted many times. This chain uses TRBV4-3 with TRBJ2-5; 10 bases match TRBD2. The germline V gene encodes CDR1 LGHNA and CDR2 YSLEER. V was pared by 1 base and J by 4 bases, with 6 bases of the junction left unmatched. This CDR3 is 16 amino acids long. CDR3 residues: CASSQGVAGGGETQYF. In DNA form, the CDR3 reads TGCGCCAGCAGCCAAGGAGTAGCGGGGGGCGGAGAGACCCAGTACTTC.